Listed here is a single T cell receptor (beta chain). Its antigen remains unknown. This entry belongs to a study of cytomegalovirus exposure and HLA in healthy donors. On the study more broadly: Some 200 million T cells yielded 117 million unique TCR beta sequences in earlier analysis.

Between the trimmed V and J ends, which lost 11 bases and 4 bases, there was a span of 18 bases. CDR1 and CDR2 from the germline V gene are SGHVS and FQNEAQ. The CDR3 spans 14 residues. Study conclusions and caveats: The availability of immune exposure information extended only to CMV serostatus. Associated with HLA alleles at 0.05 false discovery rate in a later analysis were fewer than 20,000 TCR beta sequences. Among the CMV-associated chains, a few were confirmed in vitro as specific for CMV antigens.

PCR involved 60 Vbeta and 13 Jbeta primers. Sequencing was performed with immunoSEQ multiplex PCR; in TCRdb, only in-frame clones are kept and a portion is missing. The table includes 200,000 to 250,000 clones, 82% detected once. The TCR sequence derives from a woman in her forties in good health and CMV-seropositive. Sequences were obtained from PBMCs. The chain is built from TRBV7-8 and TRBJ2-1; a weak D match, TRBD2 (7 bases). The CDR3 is CAAGGRGQYNEQFF. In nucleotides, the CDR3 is TGTGCCGCCGGCGGGCGGGGGCAATACAATGAGCAGTTCTTC.